Following are 30 T cell receptor beta chains from one sample sequenced in a study of neurological immune-mediated disorders. MiXCR, applied by TCRdb to the 5' RACE reads, yields one record per CDR3 protein. The top ten clones hold 5.5% to 6% of a sample with tens of thousands of distinct CDR3 sequences, around 4% of them seen once. Sequenced: PBMCs. These receptors originate from a woman in her sixties or seventies with multiple sclerosis.

This clonotype was recorded at least ten times. The rearrangement joins TRBV7-3 to TRBJ2-3; D tentatively reads TRBD1 or TRBD2 (6 bases each). V lost 4 bases, J lost 6 bases, and 17 bases lay in between. Germline CDR1 is SGHTA and CDR2 is FQGTGA. The CDR3 contains 15 residues. The CDR3, as DNA: TGTGCCAGCAGCTCTAGTCTCGGGGGCGCGGATACGCAGTATTTT. Protein sequence: CASSSSLGGADTQYF.

Notes on this clonotype: Sequence at one end of the junction differs from germline and may be a read error. The chain combines TRBV3-1 with TRBJ1-5, with no clear D. There are 13 residues in the CDR3. Germline CDR1 LGHDT, CDR2 YNNKEL (reference sequence). CDR3 in amino acids: CASSQDRWGVRNF. As DNA, the CDR3 is TGTGCCAGCAGCCAAGATCGGTGGGGAGTGAGGAATTTT.

This clonotype has ten or more counts. This chain connects TRBV20-1 to TRBJ2-3, with TRBD2 matching over 12 bases. The CDR3 spans 16 residues. Per the germline V gene, CDR1 is DFQATT and CDR2 is SNEGSKA (reference sequence). The V and J ends lost 1 base and 3 bases, in that order; junction bases with no gene match: 5. In nucleotides, the CDR3 is TGCAGTGCTAGAGTGCTAGCGGGAGGGCCAACAGATACGCAGTATTTT. Protein product: CSARVLAGGPTDTQYF.

Only a few counts were recorded for this clonotype. The chain is built from TRBV7-6 and TRBJ2-5, with 14 bases fitting TRBD2. This CDR3 has 16 amino acids. In germline, CDR1 is SGHVS, CDR2 FNYEAQ. After removal of 5 bases from V and 3 bases from J, the junction contained 5 bases not matched to a gene. The CDR3 reads CASSQRLAGGEETQYF. DNA for the CDR3: TGTGCCAGCAGCCAAAGACTAGCGGGAGGGGAAGAGACCCAGTACTTC.

This clonotype was seen many times. J is TRBJ2-3 and V is TRBV20-1, with TRBD2 matching 8 bases. The CDR3 totals 14 residues. The germline CDR1 and CDR2 sequences are DFQATT and SNEGSKA (reference sequence). Unmatched junction bases numbered 7, after V lost 6 bases and J lost 2 bases. The chain's CDR3 is CSAAGGGITDTQYF. The CDR3 region has the DNA TGCAGTGCCGCAGGCGGGGGGATCACAGATACGCAGTATTTT.

J is TRBJ2-3 and V is TRBV12-3 or TRBV12-4; 8 bases are a match to TRBD1. The CDR3 is made up of 14 amino acids. V was pared by 6 bases and J by 0 bases, with 2 bases of the junction left unmatched. The CDR3 nucleotides read TGTGCCAGCAGGGACAGGGCGAGCACAGATACGCAGTATTTT. It encodes CASRDRASTDTQYF.

This clonotype was picked up many times. The J gene is TRBJ2-5, the V gene TRBV28; 10 bases align to TRBD2. From germline, CDR1 is MDHEN and CDR2 SYDVKM. V gave up 4 bases and J gave up 5 bases; unmatched junction bases: 7. The CDR3 is made up of 15 amino acids. CDR3: CASSSRTSGVETQYF. CDR3 DNA: TGTGCCAGCAGTTCCCGTACTAGCGGGGTCGAGACCCAGTACTTC. The entire variable domain, with the rest obtained from reference TRBV28 and TRBJ2-5, is as follows: DVKVTQSSRYLVKRTGEKVFLECVQDMDHENMFWYRQDPGLGLRLIYFSYDVKMKEKGDIPEGYSVSREKKERFSLILESASTNQTSMYLCASSSRTSGVETQYFGPGTRLLVL.

At least ten counts were recorded for this clonotype. This chain links TRBV20-1 with TRBJ1-2; 8 bases fit TRBD1. V shed 3 bases, J shed 4 bases, and the junction held 10 bases outside the gene matches. Germline CDR1 DFQATT, CDR2 SNEGSKA (reference sequence). There are 15 residues in the CDR3. This CDR3 reads CSASPPGGESYGYTF. The CDR3 coding sequence is TGCAGTGCTAGTCCCCCAGGGGGCGAGAGCTATGGCTACACCTTC.

This clonotype was counted ten times or more. The rearrangement uses TRBV10-3 and TRBJ1-1, with a tentative D call TRBD1 (6 bases). CDR3 length: 18 amino acids. Between the trimmed V and J ends, which lost 0 bases and 0 bases, there was a span of 17 bases. In germline, CDR1 is ENHRY, CDR2 SYGVKD. The CDR3 sequence: CAISESGVQTGLNTEAFF. The DNA of the CDR3 is TGTGCCATCAGTGAGTCCGGGGTCCAGACAGGTTTGAACACTGAAGCTTTCTTT.

The sample holds many counts of this clonotype. This chain links TRBV4-1 with TRBJ2-3, with unresolved D. The V end was cut by 3 bases, the J end by 1 base, with 11 bases between. This CDR3 is built from 15 residues. Germline V gene data show CDR1 as MGHRA and CDR2 as YSYEKL. The CDR3, as DNA: TGCGCCAGCAGCCAGGAACGTCGGGGCACAGATACGCAGTATTTT. This encodes CASSQERRGTDTQYF.

This clonotype was counted many times. This chain connects TRBV20-1 to TRBJ2-7, with 7 positions matching TRBD1. J gave up 3 bases and V 4 bases, and 9 bases lay outside the gene matches. The CDR3 is 14 residues long. Germline lookup yields CDR1 DFQATT and CDR2 SNEGSKA (reference sequence). The CDR3 region has the DNA TGCAGTGCTACCGACAGGGTTTCAGACTACGAGCAGTACTTC. It translates to CSATDRVSDYEQYF.

This clonotype came up a few times. The chain uses TRBV20-1 and TRBJ2-1, with D possibly being TRBD2 (6 bases). The V gene lost 0 bases and the J gene lost 8 bases, with 11 bases spanning the gap. The CDR3 is made up of 13 amino acids. Germline V lookup: CDR1 DFQATT, CDR2 SNEGSKA (reference sequence). The CDR3 loop is CSARDGSLYEQFF. The CDR3 coding sequence is TGCAGTGCTAGAGACGGGAGTTTATATGAGCAGTTCTTC.

This clonotype was counted ten times or more. The chain is built from TRBV11-2 and TRBJ2-7; no clear D. V lost 5 bases and J 3 bases, leaving 2 bases between the germline ends. The CDR3 sequence is 10 residues long. The germline CDR1 and CDR2 sequences are SGHAT and FQNNGV. The CDR3 spells CASSLYEQYF. DNA for the CDR3: TGTGCCAGCAGCCTCTACGAGCAGTACTTC.

There are many counts of this clonotype. This sequence joins TRBV20-1 and TRBJ2-5, with D perhaps matching TRBD1 (5 bases). V was cut by 0 bases and J by 4 bases, with 15 bases left in between. This CDR3 is 15 amino acids long. Germline CDR1 DFQATT, CDR2 SNEGSKA (reference sequence). The CDR3 coding sequence is TGCAGTGCTAGAGATCCCCTCAGGGCGTTAGAGACCCAGTACTTC. Encoded protein: CSARDPLRALETQYF.

This clonotype was picked up many times. The V call is TRBV29-1, the J call TRBJ2-3; D is possibly TRBD2 (6 bases). The V and J ends lost 7 bases and 1 base respectively, with 12 bases between them. Per germline, CDR1 SQVTM and CDR2 ANQGSEA. The CDR3 covers 13 residues. CDR3 sequence reads: CSGGGSGTDTQYF. The CDR3, as DNA: TGCAGCGGAGGAGGGTCCGGCACAGATACGCAGTATTTT.

The chain uses TRBV2 and TRBJ2-7; 10 positions agree with TRBD1. CDR3 length: 13 amino acids. Per the germline V gene, CDR1 is SNHLY and CDR2 is FYNNEI. J lost 6 bases, V lost 4 bases, and 3 bases had no gene match. DNA of the CDR3: TGTGCCAGCAGTGTTGACAGGGGGCTCGAGCAGTACGTC. It translates to CASSVDRGLEQYV.

This clonotype showed up many times. The genes are TRBV20-1 and TRBJ2-4; TRBD1 is a possible D gene (8 bases). The V end lost 3 bases, the J end lost 11 bases, and 23 bases lay between the germline ends. Germline loops: CDR1 DFQATT, CDR2 SNEGSKA (reference sequence). The CDR3 length is 15 residues. The CDR3 loop reads CSARALDREGYVQYF. CDR3 bases: TGCAGTGCTAGGGCCTTGGACAGGGAGGGGTATGTTCAGTACTTC.

This chain's CDR3 is CASSKTNTGELFF. In DNA form, the CDR3 reads TGTGCCAGCAGTAAGACGAACACCGGGGAGCTGTTTTTT. The rearrangement joins TRBV6-2 or TRBV6-3 to TRBJ2-2, with no clear D. Trimming took off 5 bases at V and 0 bases at J, with 4 bases between the two ends. Germline V gives CDR1 MNHEY, CDR2 SVGEGT. The CDR3 covers 13 residues.

This clonotype has at least ten counts. V and J are TRBV5-1 and TRBJ1-2; D might be TRBD1 (5 bases). With 3 bases removed from V and 5 bases from J, the gap between germline ends came to 8 bases. CDR1 SGHRS and CDR2 YFSETQ come from the germline V gene. CDR3 size: 12 residues. The CDR3 coding sequence is TGCGCCAGCAGCTGGGACGGGTATGGCTACACCTTC. Protein product: CASSWDGYGYTF.

This clonotype occurred many times. The rearrangement links TRBV6-5 to TRBJ1-2; no reliable D call. Trimming left V 8 bases short and J 3 bases short, with 13 bases between. This CDR3 has 13 amino acids. Germline V gene lookup returns CDR1 MNHEY and CDR2 SVGAGI. As DNA, the CDR3 is TGTGCCAGCGCGCCCGGCGCCGACTATGGCTACACCTTC. Translated, it gives CASAPGADYGYTF.

This chain joins TRBV7-2 and TRBJ2-2; 8 nucleotides agree with TRBD2. The CDR3 consists of 16 residues. After removal of 1 base from V and 2 bases from J, the junction contained 3 bases not matched to a gene. The V gene's germline CDR1 is SGHTA and CDR2 FQGNSA. Here the CDR3 reads CASSLEWTSNTGELFF. The CDR3 bases are TGTGCCAGCAGCTTAGAGTGGACTAGCAACACCGGGGAGCTGTTTTTT.

This clonotype was observed at least ten times. This sequence joins TRBV7-2 and TRBJ2-3; D is uncertain. Between the trimmed V and J ends, which lost 1 base and 3 bases, there was a span of 5 bases. The CDR3 is 13 amino acids. CDR1 and CDR2 (germline): SGHTA, FQGNSA. Here the CDR3 reads CASSLGLTDTQYF. DNA of the CDR3: TGTGCCAGCAGCTTAGGTCTGACAGATACGCAGTATTTT. Looking up the rest from reference TRBV7-2 and TRBJ2-3 gives the full variable domain: GAGVSQSPSNKVTEKGKDVELRCDPISGHTALYWYRQSLGQGLEFLIYFQGNSAPDKSGLPSDRFSAERTGGSVSTLTIQRTQQEDSAVYLCASSLGLTDTQYFGPGTRLTVL.

This clonotype was picked up many times. The V call is TRBV7-2, the J call TRBJ1-2, with no clear D. The V gene's germline CDR1 is SGHTA and CDR2 FQGNSA. This CDR3 region has 14 residues. V was shortened by 2 bases and J by 0 bases, with 7 bases between the two germline ends. The CDR3 DNA is TGTGCCAGCAGCTTACACGGAGCTAACTATGGCTACACCTTC. Protein sequence: CASSLHGANYGYTF.

This clonotype was picked up many times. The J gene is TRBJ2-3, the V gene TRBV29-1, with 7 bases matching TRBD2. The CDR3 sequence is 15 residues long. The trim removed 3 bases at V and 6 bases at J, leaving 12 bases unmatched. In germline, CDR1 is SQVTM, CDR2 ANQGSEA. The CDR3 here is CSVDPSGAPGDTQYF. The CDR3 DNA reads as TGCAGCGTTGACCCTAGCGGAGCTCCCGGGGATACGCAGTATTTT.

This clonotype was detected ten times or more. This chain joins TRBV24-1 and TRBJ2-2; 10 nucleotides match TRBD1. Per germline, CDR1 KGHDR and CDR2 SFDVKD. J gave up 3 bases and V 4 bases, and 4 bases lay outside the gene matches. The CDR3 is 16 residues long. The chain's CDR3 is CATSDPGTGDTGELFF. CDR3 nucleotides: TGTGCCACCAGTGACCCGGGGACAGGGGACACCGGGGAGCTGTTTTTT.

Ten or more counts support this clonotype. The chain links TRBV10-3 to TRBJ2-1; TRBD2 might be the D (5 bases). Germline-derived CDR1 and CDR2 are ENHRY and SYGVKD. The CDR3 runs to 15 residues. Trimming took 4 bases from V and 6 from J, leaving 16 bases between them. Here the CDR3 reads CAISVSGSASNEQFF. DNA of the CDR3: TGTGCCATCAGTGTTAGTGGGAGCGCTAGCAATGAGCAGTTCTTC.

The chain employs TRBV6-5 and TRBJ1-2, with TRBD1 matching over 8 bases. Germline CDR1 is MNHEY and CDR2 is SVGAGI. J was trimmed by 5 bases and V by 6 bases; bases with no gene match: 8. CDR3 length equals 14 residues. CDR3 in DNA: TGTGCCAGCAGAGGACAGGGTAGCCGGTATGGCTACACCTTC. Translation gives CASRGQGSRYGYTF.

The sample holds many counts of this clonotype. The J gene is TRBJ2-2, the V gene TRBV12-3 or TRBV12-4; maybe TRBD1 (5 bases). V was cut by 0 bases and J by 0 bases, with 8 bases left in between. CDR3 length: 16 residues. The DNA for the CDR3 is TGTGCCAGCAGTTTAGCGCTAGGGGCGAACACCGGGGAGCTGTTTTTT. Translated, it gives CASSLALGANTGELFF.

This clonotype appeared many times. The chain is built from TRBV6-5 and TRBJ2-7, with unresolved D. There are 13 residues in the CDR3. Germline-derived CDR1 and CDR2 are MNHEY and SVGAGI. V was trimmed by 4 bases and J by 3 bases, leaving 10 bases between them. CDR3 in amino acids: CASSSLPRYEQYV. CDR3 nucleotide sequence: TGTGCCAGCAGTTCTCTCCCGCGCTACGAGCAGTACGTC.

This clonotype was counted ten times or more. V gene TRBV9 combines with J gene TRBJ2-2, with D uncertain. From germline, CDR1 is SGDLS and CDR2 YYNGEE. V was shortened by 0 bases and J by 6 bases, with 6 bases between the two germline ends. The CDR3 runs 13 residues. CDR3 amino acids: CASSVEPSGELFF. The CDR3, as DNA: TGTGCCAGCAGCGTAGAACCGTCCGGGGAGCTGTTTTTT.